This TCR beta chain was observed in a study of T-cell reconstitution after alpha-beta-depleted transplantation in children. CDR1 is SGHVS and CDR2 is FNYEAQ in the germline V gene. The CDR3 has 12 amino acids. V was shortened by 4 bases and J by 9 bases, with 12 bases between the two germline ends. Unique molecular identifiers were incorporated into the prepared TCRbeta library. Each CDR3 protein is one row after TCRdb ran MiXCR on the PCR reads. The data contain about 400,000 distinct CDR3 sequences, about a fifth of them singletons. This clonotype was found a few times. V gene TRBV7-6 combines with J gene TRBJ2-5; D not certain. Here the sequenced sample was PBMCs from the stem cell graft donor, taken from the stem cell graft. This receptor was obtained from a human donor who donated a stem cell graft to a child with acute myeloid leukemia. DNA for the CDR3: TGTGCCAGCAGCTCGGCGATAGTGCCCCAGTACTTC. It specifies CASSSAIVPQYF.